The entry below describes one T cell receptor beta chain. The antigen remains undetermined. The data derive from a study of blood T cells in healthy people across ages. Study-level findings and limits: TCR beta diversity per million T cells fell roughly linearly with age. Estimates of total diversity, which came from one million sequenced T cells, were considered to be underestimates.

Each sample used at least 6.5 million PBMCs. PCR was performed a second time for roughly 7 to 11 cycles using a sample-barcoded 5' primer and a J-beta primer mix. Via MiXCR, TCRdb re-called the 5' RACE reads, giving one row per CDR3 protein. The sample has about 1,500,000 distinct CDR3 sequences, about 28% seen once. The V end lost 0 bases, the J end lost 4 bases, and 9 bases lay between the germline ends. The V gene's germline CDR1 is GTSNPN and CDR2 SVGIG (reference sequence). The CDR3 is 13 amino acids. The clonotype comes from a woman in her thirties in good health. The sequenced material came from blood. The chain links TRBV30 to TRBJ2-5; D is undetermined. This CDR3 is CAWSVKSRETQYF. CDR3 DNA: TGTGCCTGGAGTGTAAAGAGCCGAGAGACCCAGTACTTC.